This T cell receptor beta chain was sequenced in a study of tumor-infiltrating lymphocytes in primary liver carcinoma. Whole-study context: Spanning 30 to 69 years of age, the patients were men and women. Maximum tumor diameters ranged from roughly 4 to 11 cm, stage T1-T3 N0M0. Whole-study results and caveats: In the absence of sorting, bulk samples left CD4+ and CD8+ repertoires uncompared.

The CDR3 runs 12 residues. The germline V gene has CDR1 SGHDN and CDR2 FVKESK. Total RNA amounting to 500 ng was the source from which TCR beta cDNA was made with a constant-region primer. Amplification in three nested multiplex PCR rounds with slightly modified ARM-PCR gave rise to TCR beta libraries. Running roughly 10 cycles apiece, the first two PCR rounds relied on TRBV1-TRBV30 forward primers together with a C-beta reverse primer. TCRdb reprocessed the multiplex PCR reads via MiXCR and lists one record per CDR3 protein. This table holds 250,000 to 400,000 distinct CDR3 sequences, roughly two thirds found once. Germline DNA was also extracted, and blood RNA derived from unsorted whole blood. Patients showed chronic HBV infection and an absence of prior treatment. Concerning this clonotype itself: The antigen is undetermined. One junction end does not reproduce the germline sequence, and a read error may be involved.

This sequence originates from a man in his forties with primary liver carcinoma and hepatitis B virus infection. V gene TRBV14 combines with J gene TRBJ2-1; D might be TRBD2 (5 bases). Sequencing was carried out using peripheral blood. CDR3 sequence (DNA): TGTGCCAGCAGCCAGAGGGTCAATGAGAAGTTCTTC. Residues: CASSQRVNEKFF.